This T cell receptor (beta chain) emerged from a study of blood T cells in healthy people across ages. Together with a sample-barcoded 5' primer, a J-beta primer mix was included in a second PCR lasting about 7 to 11 cycles. Each CDR3 protein gets one entry after TCRdb re-called the 5' RACE reads with MiXCR. The sample lists about 620,000 distinct CDR3 sequences, 40% to 65% seen once, with approximately 12% in the top ten. A note on this clonotype: This may come from a read error, since a much larger clone is one base off.

The germline V and J ends were trimmed by 0 bases and 6 bases, with 11 bases remaining between them. The CDR3 runs 13 residues. Per the germline V gene, CDR1 is DFQATT and CDR2 is SNEGSKA (reference sequence). This sequence joins TRBV20-1 and TRBJ1-2; D not certain. This sequence was found in an elderly woman in good health. Sequencing used blood. CDR3 sequence reads: CSARDLPYDGYTF. The CDR3 bases are TGCAGTGCTAGAGATTTACCTTACGATGGCTACACCTTC.